The 20 T cell receptor beta chains presented below share a single source sample, sequenced in a study of blood T cell repertoires in COVID-19. Sequenced by immunoSEQ multiplex PCR; TCRdb stores in-frame clones only, minus some. The table lists 300,000 or so clones, more than 85% of them singletons. Sequencing input: peripheral blood. Receptor source: a man in his 70s with acute or convalescent COVID-19.

The chain has TRBV5-1 and TRBJ1-4, with 8 bases that match TRBD1. The CDR3 is made up of 15 amino acids. Germline loops: CDR1 SGHRS, CDR2 YFSETQ. J lost 5 bases, V lost 1 base, and 4 bases had no gene match. The CDR3, as DNA: TGCGCCAGCAGCTTGTCGAGGACAGGGAATGAAAAACTGTTTTTT. As protein: CASSLSRTGNEKLFF. Full variable domain (remainder filled in from reference TRBV5-1 and TRBJ1-4): KAGVTQTPRYLIKTRGQQVTLSCSPISGHRSVSWYQQTPGQGLQFLFEYFSETQRNKGNFPGRFSGRQFSNSRSEMNVSTLELGDSALYLCASSLSRTGNEKLFFGSGTQLSVL.

The V call is TRBV27, the J call TRBJ1-6; D perhaps matches TRBD1 (6 bases). The germline V and J ends were trimmed by 5 bases and 6 bases, with 14 bases remaining between them. Germline V gives CDR1 MNHEY, CDR2 SMNVEV (reference sequence). The CDR3 spans 15 residues. CDR3 bases: TGTGCCAGCAGTCCCAGACAGGACCCTAATTCACCCCTCCACTTT. Amino acids: CASSPRQDPNSPLHF.

This rearrangement joins TRBV19 to TRBJ2-6; D is perhaps TRBD2 (5 bases). Trimming took 1 base from V and 2 from J, leaving 12 bases between them. CDR1 and CDR2 (germline): LNHDA, SQIVND (reference sequence). The CDR3 is made up of 17 amino acids. The DNA for the CDR3 is TGTGCCAGTAGTATAGCCGAGGCGGGTGCTGGGGCCAACGTCCTGACTTTC. Translated: CASSIAEAGAGANVLTF.

This sequence joins TRBV19 and TRBJ1-5, with D possibly matching TRBD1 (6 bases). This CDR3 comprises 15 residues. The germline V and J ends were trimmed by 7 bases and 6 bases, with 19 bases remaining between them. Germline V gene data show CDR1 as LNHDA and CDR2 as SQIVND (reference sequence). The CDR3 DNA reads TGTGCCAGTATAAAGGCAGGGGAAGTAGGTCAGCCCCAGCATTTT. This translates into CASIKAGEVGQPQHF.

For this clone: This specimen includes other DNA sequences encoding the same CDR3. The chain employs TRBV9 and TRBJ1-4; 10 bases agree with TRBD1. Germline V gives CDR1 SGDLS, CDR2 YYNGEE. With V trimmed by 0 bases and J by 8 bases, 1 base remained unmatched. The CDR3 extends over 14 amino acids. The CDR3, as DNA: TGTGCCAGCAGCGTAGGACAGGGGGCAGAAAAACTGTTTTTT. Amino acids: CASSVGQGAEKLFF.

This chain uses TRBV7-9 with TRBJ1-3, with a possible D match to TRBD1 (5 bases). Germline CDR1 and CDR2: SEHNR and FQNEAQ (reference sequence). The CDR3 runs to 16 residues. Trimming took off 3 bases at V and 2 bases at J, with 14 bases between the two ends. The CDR3 region is CASSLQTAYAGNTIYF. The CDR3 nucleotides are TGTGCCAGCAGCTTGCAGACAGCTTACGCTGGAAACACCATATATTTT.

The CDR3 sequence: CASSFTSGRSSYEQYF. CDR3 nucleotide sequence: TGTGCCAGCAGCTTCACTAGCGGGAGGAGCTCCTACGAGCAGTACTTC. The V call is TRBV7-2, the J call TRBJ2-7, with 12 bases lining up with TRBD2. CDR1 SGHTA and CDR2 FQGNSA come from the germline V gene. This CDR3 is built from 16 residues. V gave up 3 bases and J gave up 0 bases; unmatched junction bases: 3.

This clone was recorded once. This sequence joins TRBV4-2 and TRBJ2-3; 10 positions match TRBD2. The CDR3 is made up of 19 amino acids. Trimming removed 2 bases from V and 7 bases from J; junction bases left unmatched: 18. CDR1 LGHNA and CDR2 YNFKEQ come from the germline V gene. The CDR3 spells CASSQTGSLVASGGNTQYF. CDR3 DNA sequence: TGTGCCAGCAGCCAAACCGGGTCACTAGTGGCTAGCGGGGGAAATACGCAGTATTTT.

The chain links TRBV2 to TRBJ1-6; D is unresolved. The CDR3 runs 12 residues. The germline V gene encodes CDR1 SNHLY and CDR2 FYNNEI. The germline V and J ends were trimmed by 6 bases and 5 bases, with 5 bases remaining between them. The CDR3 DNA sequence: TGTGCCAGCAGCGCGGATAATTCACCCCTCCACTTT. Residues: CASSADNSPLHF.

This chain uses TRBV18 with TRBJ1-2, with 10 bases matching TRBD1. The CDR3 totals 13 residues. The germline V gene encodes CDR1 KGHSH and CDR2 LQKENI. J lost 8 bases, V lost 5 bases, and 5 bases had no gene match. CDR3 loop: CASSGTGVGGYTF. CDR3 coding DNA: TGTGCCAGCTCAGGGACAGGGGTTGGGGGCTACACCTTC.

The chain uses TRBV6-5 and TRBJ2-3; TRBD2 aligns across 8 bases. The CDR3 contains 16 residues. Germline CDR1 is MNHEY and CDR2 is SVGAGI. The V segment lost 0 bases and the J segment 4 bases; nucleotides outside the gene matches: 6. CDR3 bases: TGTGCCAGCAGTTACTCGATTCTAGCGGGTGCAGATACGCAGTATTTT. This encodes CASSYSILAGADTQYF.

The chain uses TRBV29-1 and TRBJ2-5; TRBD1 matches 9 bases. Germline V gene sequence: CDR1 SQVTM, CDR2 ANQGSEA. This CDR3 has 14 residues. V gave up 6 bases and J gave up 4 bases; unmatched junction bases: 9. The CDR3 sequence is CSVLEQGAAETQYF. The CDR3 DNA sequence: TGCAGCGTGCTTGAACAGGGGGCGGCAGAGACCCAGTACTTC. The variable domain in full, completed from reference TRBV29-1 and TRBJ2-5, reads SAVISQKPSRDICQRGTSLTIQCQVDSQVTMMFWYRQQPGQSLTLIATANQGSEATYESGFVIDKFPISRPNLTFSTLTVSNMSPEDSSIYLCSVLEQGAAETQYFGPGTRLLVL.

This chain connects TRBV19 to TRBJ2-2; 7 bases agree with TRBD2. The CDR3 is 14 amino acids. Germline lookup yields CDR1 LNHDA and CDR2 SQIVND (reference sequence). The V gene end was trimmed by 4 bases and the J gene end by 1 base; junction bases not matched to a gene: 0. CDR3 protein: CASSSGRNTGELFF. CDR3 bases: TGTGCCAGTAGTAGCGGGAGGAACACCGGGGAGCTGTTTTTT.

The chain couples TRBV5-1 to TRBJ2-5, with D possibly TRBD1 on 6 matching bases. Germline loops: CDR1 SGHRS, CDR2 YFSETQ. The ends were cut back, 4 bases at V and 1 base at J, with 11 bases in the middle. CDR3 length: 14 residues. The CDR3 nucleotides are TGCGCCAGCAGCACTCGACAGGTCCAAGAGACCCAGTACTTC. Translating gives CASSTRQVQETQYF. Together with reference TRBV5-1 and TRBJ2-5, the CDR3 gives the full variable domain: KAGVTQTPRYLIKTRGQQVTLSCSPISGHRSVSWYQQTPGQGLQFLFEYFSETQRNKGNFPGRFSGRQFSNSRSEMNVSTLELGDSALYLCASSTRQVQETQYFGPGTRLLVL.

This chain connects TRBV11-2 to TRBJ1-1; no clear D gene. The CDR3 runs 14 residues. The V end lost 5 bases, the J end lost 1 base, and 11 bases lay between the germline ends. Germline V gene sequence: CDR1 SGHAT, CDR2 FQNNGV. The DNA of the CDR3 is TGTGCCAGCAGCATAAGGCGGGAGAACACTGAAGCTTTCTTT. It yields the protein CASSIRRENTEAFF.

J is TRBJ2-5 and V is TRBV5-4; 11 nucleotides line up with TRBD1. The junction had 7 bases not matched to a gene; V was cut back by 4 bases and J by 5 bases. Germline lookup yields CDR1 SGHNT and CDR2 YYREEE (reference sequence). The CDR3 has 15 amino acids. The CDR3 is CASSLGTGGRETQYF. CDR3 bases: TGTGCCAGCAGCCTCGGGACAGGGGGAAGGGAGACCCAGTACTTC.

This chain connects TRBV7-5 to TRBJ2-3; the D call in the table, TRBD2, was not verified against the DNA. TRBV7-5 is labeled a pseudogene. The CDR3 is 15 amino acids. The CDR3 protein is CARSGGSQSTDTQYF. The CDR3 DNA is TGTGCCAGAAGCGGCGGCTCTCAGTCAACAGATACGCAGTATTTT.

The chain carries TRBV5-4 and TRBJ2-5; D is ambiguous. The CDR3 length is 14 residues. Germline V gene lookup returns CDR1 SGHNT and CDR2 YYREEE (reference sequence). The ends were cut back, 0 bases at V and 2 bases at J, with 8 bases in the middle. CDR3 DNA sequence: TGTGCCAGCAGCTTGGGTCAGACTCAAGAGACCCAGTACTTC. Translation: CASSLGQTQETQYF. Drawing the rest from reference TRBV5-4 and TRBJ2-5, the complete variable domain is ETGVTQSPTHLIKTRGQQVTLRCSSQSGHNTVSWYQQALGQGPQFIFQYYREEENGRGNFPPRFSGLQFPNYSSELNVNALELDDSALYLCASSLGQTQETQYFGPGTRLLVL.

The rearrangement uses TRBV2 and TRBJ2-1; no firm D call. This CDR3 has 11 amino acids. V was pared by 4 bases and J by 9 bases, with 7 bases between. Germline assignment: CDR1 SNHLY and CDR2 FYNNEI. Written as DNA, the CDR3 is TGTGCCAGCAGTGTACGGGTTGAGCAGTTCTTC. This encodes CASSVRVEQFF.

The J gene is TRBJ1-1, the V gene TRBV3-1 (or the pseudogene TRBV3-2); TRBD1 matches at 7 bases. Germline CDR1 and CDR2: LGHDT and YNNKEL (reference sequence). This CDR3 comprises 14 residues. The V and J ends lost 6 bases and 4 bases, in that order; junction bases with no gene match: 8. The CDR3 reads CASRRQGWGTEAFF. The CDR3 coding sequence is TGTGCCAGCAGACGACAGGGATGGGGCACTGAAGCTTTCTTT.